One and the same sample provided the 8 T cell receptor beta chains below, sequenced in a study of T cell responses to AZD1222 COVID-19 vaccine. Assay used: immunoSEQ multiplex PCR; TCRdb lists only in-frame clones, some missing. This table has about 130,000 clones, 88% appearing once. Sequencing used peripheral blood, obtained on day 0 of AZD1222 vaccination. The receptors were sampled from an adult in good health.

The chain has TRBV30 and TRBJ2-7, with 15 bases identical to TRBD2. CDR3 length: 20 amino acids. CDR1 and CDR2 from the germline V gene are GTSNPN and SVGIG (reference sequence). The trim removed 0 bases at V and 0 bases at J, leaving 12 bases unmatched. The CDR3 region has the DNA TGTGCCTGGAGTGTACCGAGAGGGACTAGCGGGAGGTCGAGCTCCTACGAGCAGTACTTC. Translation gives CAWSVPRGTSGRSSSYEQYF.

The gene calls are TRBV7-9 and TRBJ1-6; the D gene is possibly TRBD1 (6 bases). CDR1 and CDR2 (germline): SEHNR, FQNEAQ (reference sequence). V lost 2 bases and J 7 bases, leaving 15 bases between the germline ends. CDR3 length: 16 residues. CDR3 in DNA: TGTGCCAGCAGCTTACCGGACCCGGGGGCGAATTCACCCCTCCACTTT. It yields the protein CASSLPDPGANSPLHF.

The rearrangement uses TRBV12-3 or TRBV12-4 and TRBJ1-1, with a possible D match to TRBD1 (5 bases). This CDR3 contains 13 residues. Trimming stripped 5 bases from V and 1 base from J, with 8 bases between. The CDR3 DNA sequence: TGTGCCAGCAGTCCCAGGGCGAACACTGAAGCTTTCTTT. It yields the protein CASSPRANTEAFF.

The DNA for the CDR3 is TGTGCCAGCAGTTTATATAGGATCTCTGGAAACACCATATATTTT. Its protein is CASSLYRISGNTIYF. The gene calls are TRBV28 and TRBJ1-3; D is undetermined. V was clipped by 1 base and J by 0 bases, with 7 bases between them. The CDR3 covers 15 residues. Germline V gene data show CDR1 as MDHEN and CDR2 as SYDVKM. Full variable domain (rest looked up from reference TRBV28 and TRBJ1-3): DVKVTQSSRYLVKRTGEKVFLECVQDMDHENMFWYRQDPGLGLRLIYFSYDVKMKEKGDIPEGYSVSREKKERFSLILESASTNQTSMYLCASSLYRISGNTIYFGEGSWLTVV.

The rearrangement uses TRBV18 and TRBJ2-3; 10 bases align to TRBD2. The germline V gene has CDR1 KGHSH and CDR2 LQKENI. This CDR3 is 14 amino acids long. Trimming cost V 3 bases and J 6 bases; bases outside gene matches: 3. The CDR3 sequence: CASSPSSGGDTQYF. For the CDR3, the DNA is TGTGCCAGCTCACCGTCTAGCGGGGGTGATACGCAGTATTTT.

The chain combines TRBV27 with TRBJ1-1, with TRBD1 as a possible D gene (5 bases). This CDR3 spans 17 amino acids. CDR1 and CDR2 (germline): MNHEY, SMNVEV (reference sequence). The V gene lost 6 bases and the J gene lost 5 bases, with 25 bases spanning the gap. As DNA, the CDR3 is TGTGCCAGCAGAAAGGGGCAGGGTCGTTCTGGTGGGACTGAAGCTTTCTTT. Its translation is CASRKGQGRSGGTEAFF.

This sequence joins TRBV19 and TRBJ1-2; no clear D gene. The CDR3 runs 13 residues. Looked up from germline, CDR1 is LNHDA and CDR2 is SQIVND (reference sequence). Trimming shortened V by 7 bases and J by 2 bases, and 11 bases separated the two germline ends. The CDR3 bases are TGTGCCAGTACCTCCAGAGTGAACTATGGCTACACCTTC. As protein: CASTSRVNYGYTF.

Note on this clone: This specimen includes other DNA sequences encoding the same CDR3. DNA of the CDR3: TGCGCCAGCAGCCAGGGGACAGGGAGAACTAATGAAAAACTGTTTTTT. Translated: CASSQGTGRTNEKLFF. The chain links TRBV4-3 to TRBJ1-4; 9 bases are shared with TRBD1. The CDR3 is 16 residues long. Trimming removed 3 bases from V and 1 base from J; junction bases left unmatched: 3. CDR1 and CDR2 from the germline V gene are LGHNA and YSLEER.